The TCR beta chain under discussion was sequenced for a study of cytomegalovirus exposure and HLA in healthy donors. There are 13 residues in the CDR3. Only in-frame clones appear in the TCRdb table, and some are missing; sequencing was by immunoSEQ multiplex PCR. The sample lists roughly 120,000 clones; about 88% were seen once. Notes on the study in general: Most TCRs appeared rarely, but some public TCRs recurred in many donors. The study listed roughly 150 cytomegalovirus-associated TCR beta chains.

On this clone itself: Its antigen is not identified.

This chain joins TRBV12-2 and TRBJ1-6. TRBV12-2 is reported as a pseudogene. The specimen sequenced was PBMCs. The clonotype comes from a man younger than 35 in good health and CMV-seropositive. CDR3 coding DNA: TGTGCAAGTCGCTTTGTCAAGCGATCACCCCTCCACTTT. As protein: CASRFVKRSPLHF.